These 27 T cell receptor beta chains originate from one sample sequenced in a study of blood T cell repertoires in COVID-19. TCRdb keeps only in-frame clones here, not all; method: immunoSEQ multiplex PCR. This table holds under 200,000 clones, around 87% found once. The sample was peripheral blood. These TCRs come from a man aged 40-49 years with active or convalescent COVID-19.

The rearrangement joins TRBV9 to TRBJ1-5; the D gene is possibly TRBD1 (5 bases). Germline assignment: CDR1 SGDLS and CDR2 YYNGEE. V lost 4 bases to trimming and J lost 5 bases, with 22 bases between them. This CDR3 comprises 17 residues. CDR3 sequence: CASSSGPGVGDDQPQHF. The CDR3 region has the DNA TGTGCCAGCAGCTCAGGGCCGGGGGTAGGTGACGATCAGCCCCAGCATTTT.

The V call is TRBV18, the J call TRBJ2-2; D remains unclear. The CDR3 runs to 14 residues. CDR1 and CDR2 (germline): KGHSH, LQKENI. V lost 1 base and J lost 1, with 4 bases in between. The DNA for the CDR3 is TGTGCCAGCTCACCACGCGAGAACACCGGGGAGCTGTTTTTT. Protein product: CASSPRENTGELFF.

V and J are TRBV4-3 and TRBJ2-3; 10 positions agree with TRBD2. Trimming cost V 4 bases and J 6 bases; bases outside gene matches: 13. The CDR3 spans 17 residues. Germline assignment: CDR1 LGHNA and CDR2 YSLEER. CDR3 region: CASSRSRSGGARDTQYF. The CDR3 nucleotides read TGCGCCAGCAGCCGATCTCGGAGCGGGGGGGCTCGGGATACGCAGTATTTT.

Written as DNA, the CDR3 is TGTGCCAGCAGCCCCCAGGGTCCGGGGGGGCAAGAGACCCAGTACTTC. It specifies CASSPQGPGGQETQYF. V usage is TRBV7-6 and J usage is TRBJ2-5; TRBD2 matches at 8 bases. V lost 5 bases, J lost 2 bases, and 10 bases stayed unmatched. This CDR3 has 16 residues. Germline V lookup: CDR1 SGHVS, CDR2 FNYEAQ.

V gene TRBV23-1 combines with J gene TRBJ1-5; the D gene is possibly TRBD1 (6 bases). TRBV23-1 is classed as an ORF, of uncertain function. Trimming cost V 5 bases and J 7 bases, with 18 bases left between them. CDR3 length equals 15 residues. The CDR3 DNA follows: TGCGCCAGCAGTGAAGACAGGCCGGTTGGGCAGCCCCAGCATTTT. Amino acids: CASSEDRPVGQPQHF.

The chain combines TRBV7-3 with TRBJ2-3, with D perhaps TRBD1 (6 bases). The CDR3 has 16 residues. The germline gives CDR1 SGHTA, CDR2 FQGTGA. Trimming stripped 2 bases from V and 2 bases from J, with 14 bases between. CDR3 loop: CASSLSSGGLTDTQYF. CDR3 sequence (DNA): TGTGCCAGCAGCTTATCGAGTGGGGGCCTCACAGATACGCAGTATTTT.

DNA for the CDR3: TGTGCCAGCAGCTTAGTGGTACTAGCGGAACAGTACTTC. Protein: CASSLVVLAEQYF. The V and J genes are TRBV7-2 and TRBJ2-7, with 8 bases that match TRBD2. The ends lost 1 base at V and 10 bases at J; junction bases unmatched: 6. Per germline, CDR1 SGHTA and CDR2 FQGNSA. This CDR3 has 13 residues.

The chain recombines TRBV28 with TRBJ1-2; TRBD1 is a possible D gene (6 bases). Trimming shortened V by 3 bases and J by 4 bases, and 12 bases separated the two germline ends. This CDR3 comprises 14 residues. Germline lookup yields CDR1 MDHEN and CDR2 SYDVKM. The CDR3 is CASSFRRGSYGYTF. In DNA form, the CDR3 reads TGTGCCAGCAGTTTTCGCAGGGGAAGCTATGGCTACACCTTC.

CDR3 sequence (DNA): TGTGCCAGCAGAGCTGCAGGGGCTAATGAAAAACTGTTTTTT. Its translation: CASRAAGANEKLFF. The chain combines TRBV28 with TRBJ1-4; weak D call: TRBD1 (6 bases). This CDR3 is built from 14 residues. Trimming took 6 bases from V and 3 from J, leaving 11 bases between them. CDR1 and CDR2 (germline): MDHEN, SYDVKM.

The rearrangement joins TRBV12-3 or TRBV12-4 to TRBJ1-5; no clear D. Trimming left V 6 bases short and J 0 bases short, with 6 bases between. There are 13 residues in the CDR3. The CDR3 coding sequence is TGTGCCAGCAGCCGTTATAGCAATCAGCCCCAGCATTTT. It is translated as CASSRYSNQPQHF.

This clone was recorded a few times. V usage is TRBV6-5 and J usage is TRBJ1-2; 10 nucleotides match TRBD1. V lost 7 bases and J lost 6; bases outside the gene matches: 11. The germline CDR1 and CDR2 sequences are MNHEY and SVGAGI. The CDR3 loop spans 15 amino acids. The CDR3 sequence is CASTQYTGTGDGYTF. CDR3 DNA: TGTGCCAGCACCCAATATACCGGGACAGGGGATGGCTACACCTTC.

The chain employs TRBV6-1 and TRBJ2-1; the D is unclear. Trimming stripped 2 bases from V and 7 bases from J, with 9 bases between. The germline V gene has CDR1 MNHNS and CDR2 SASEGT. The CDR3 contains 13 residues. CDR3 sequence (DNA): TGTGCCAGCAGTGAACAGGTGATGAATGAGCAGTTCTTC. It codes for CASSEQVMNEQFF.

The CDR3: CASSEDYGGMGYTF. The CDR3 region has the DNA TGTGCCAGCAGTGAAGACTACGGGGGGATGGGCTACACCTTC. The chain is built from TRBV6-1 and TRBJ1-2, with D possibly TRBD1 on 5 matching bases. Trimming stripped 1 base from V and 8 bases from J, with 14 bases between. The CDR3 consists of 14 residues. CDR1 is MNHNS, CDR2 SASEGT, per germline.

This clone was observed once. For the CDR3, the DNA is TGTGCCAGCACCGCAGGGGGCGGATATGGGGCCAACGTCCTGACTTTC. Amino acids: CASTAGGGYGANVLTF. The chain joins TRBV7-9 to TRBJ2-6; 8 positions agree with TRBD1. Germline V lookup: CDR1 SEHNR, CDR2 FQNEAQ (reference sequence). The CDR3 runs 16 residues. V lost 7 bases to trimming and J lost 3 bases; unmatched junction nucleotides: 8.

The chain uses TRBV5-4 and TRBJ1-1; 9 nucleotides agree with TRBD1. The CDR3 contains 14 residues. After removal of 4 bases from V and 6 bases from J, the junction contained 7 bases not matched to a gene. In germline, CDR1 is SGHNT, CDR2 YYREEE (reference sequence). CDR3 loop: CASSRTGGSAEAFF. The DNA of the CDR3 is TGTGCCAGCAGCCGAACAGGGGGCAGTGCTGAAGCTTTCTTT.

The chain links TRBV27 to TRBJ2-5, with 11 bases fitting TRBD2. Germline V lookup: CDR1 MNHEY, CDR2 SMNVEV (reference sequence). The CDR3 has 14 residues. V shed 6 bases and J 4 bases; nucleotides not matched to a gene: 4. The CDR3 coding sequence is TGTGCCAGCAGATTAGCGGGGGGGCCAGAGACCCAGTACTTC. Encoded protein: CASRLAGGPETQYF.

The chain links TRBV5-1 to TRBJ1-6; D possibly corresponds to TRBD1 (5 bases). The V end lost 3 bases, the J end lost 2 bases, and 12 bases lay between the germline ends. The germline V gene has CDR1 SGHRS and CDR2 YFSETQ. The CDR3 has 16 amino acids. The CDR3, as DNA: TGCGCCAGCAGCTCGTCCAGGGAGGCCTATAATTCACCCCTCCACTTT. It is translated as CASSSSREAYNSPLHF.

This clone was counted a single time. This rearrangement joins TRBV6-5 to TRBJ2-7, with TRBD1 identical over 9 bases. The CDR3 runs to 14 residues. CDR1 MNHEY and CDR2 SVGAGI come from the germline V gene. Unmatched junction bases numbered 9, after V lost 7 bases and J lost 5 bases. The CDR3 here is CASITDRGRNEQYF. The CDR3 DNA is TGTGCCAGCATTACGGACAGGGGAAGGAACGAGCAGTACTTC.

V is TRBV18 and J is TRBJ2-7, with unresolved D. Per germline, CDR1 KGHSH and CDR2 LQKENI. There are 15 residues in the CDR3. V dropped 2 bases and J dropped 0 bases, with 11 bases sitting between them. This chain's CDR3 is CASSPSTRSSYEQYF. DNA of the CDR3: TGTGCCAGCTCACCATCGACGAGGAGCTCCTACGAGCAGTACTTC.

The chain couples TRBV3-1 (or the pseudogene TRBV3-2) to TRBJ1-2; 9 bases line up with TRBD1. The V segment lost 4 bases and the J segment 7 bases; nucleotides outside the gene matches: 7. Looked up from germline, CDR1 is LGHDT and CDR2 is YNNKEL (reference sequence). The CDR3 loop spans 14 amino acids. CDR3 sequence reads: CASSLWTGDRGYTF. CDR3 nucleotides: TGTGCCAGCAGCCTTTGGACAGGGGACCGTGGCTACACCTTC.

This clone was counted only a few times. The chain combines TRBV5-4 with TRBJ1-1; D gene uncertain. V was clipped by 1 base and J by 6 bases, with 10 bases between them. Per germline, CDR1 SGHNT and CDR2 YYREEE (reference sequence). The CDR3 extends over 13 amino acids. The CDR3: CASSLIVDSEAFF. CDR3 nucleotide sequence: TGTGCCAGCAGCTTGATTGTTGACTCTGAAGCTTTCTTT.

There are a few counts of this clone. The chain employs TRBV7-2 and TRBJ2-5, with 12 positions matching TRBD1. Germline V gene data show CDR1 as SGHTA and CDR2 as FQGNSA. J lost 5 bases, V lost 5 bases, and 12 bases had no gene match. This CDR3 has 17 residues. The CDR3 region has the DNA TGTGCCAGCAGCCAATCCGGGACAGGGGGCTGGGGTGAGACCCAGTACTTC. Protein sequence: CASSQSGTGGWGETQYF.

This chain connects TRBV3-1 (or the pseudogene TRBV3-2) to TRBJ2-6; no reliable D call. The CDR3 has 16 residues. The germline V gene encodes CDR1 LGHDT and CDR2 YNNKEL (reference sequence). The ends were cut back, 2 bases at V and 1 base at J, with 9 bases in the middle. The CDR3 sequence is CASSQMLRSGANVLTF. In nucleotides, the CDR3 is TGTGCCAGCAGCCAAATGCTCAGGTCTGGGGCCAACGTCCTGACTTTC.

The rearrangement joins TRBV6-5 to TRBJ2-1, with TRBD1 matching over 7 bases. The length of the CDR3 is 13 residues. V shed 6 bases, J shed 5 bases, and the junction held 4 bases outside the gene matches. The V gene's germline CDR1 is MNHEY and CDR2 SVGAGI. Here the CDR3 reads CASRGTVHNEQFF. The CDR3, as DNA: TGTGCCAGCAGGGGGACAGTTCACAATGAGCAGTTCTTC.

The CDR3 region is CASSLRTGSLGTEAFF. The DNA of the CDR3 is TGTGCCAGCAGCCTTCGGACAGGATCCCTGGGGACTGAAGCTTTCTTT. The chain is built from TRBV3-1 (or the pseudogene TRBV3-2) and TRBJ1-1; 7 nucleotides agree with TRBD1. The CDR3 length is 16 residues. V gave up 4 bases and J gave up 5 bases; unmatched junction bases: 13. Germline loops: CDR1 LGHDT, CDR2 YNNKEL (reference sequence).

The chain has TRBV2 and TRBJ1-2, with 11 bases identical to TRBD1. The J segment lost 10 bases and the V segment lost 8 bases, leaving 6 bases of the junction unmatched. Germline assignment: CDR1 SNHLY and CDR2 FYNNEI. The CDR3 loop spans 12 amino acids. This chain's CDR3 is CASVGDRGSYTF. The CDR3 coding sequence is TGTGCCAGCGTTGGGGACAGGGGGTCCTACACCTTC. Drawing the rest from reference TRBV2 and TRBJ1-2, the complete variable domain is EPEVTQTPSHQVTQMGQEVILRCVPISNHLYFYWYRQILGQKVEFLVSFYNNEISEKSEIFDDQFSVERPDGSNFTLKIRSTKLEDSAMYFCASVGDRGSYTFGSGTRLTVV.

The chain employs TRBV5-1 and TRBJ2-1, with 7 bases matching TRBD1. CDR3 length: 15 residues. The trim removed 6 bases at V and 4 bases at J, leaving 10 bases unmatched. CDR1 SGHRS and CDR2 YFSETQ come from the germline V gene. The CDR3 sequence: CASTHRDSLYNEQFF. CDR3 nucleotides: TGCGCCAGCACCCACCGGGACAGCCTTTACAATGAGCAGTTCTTC.